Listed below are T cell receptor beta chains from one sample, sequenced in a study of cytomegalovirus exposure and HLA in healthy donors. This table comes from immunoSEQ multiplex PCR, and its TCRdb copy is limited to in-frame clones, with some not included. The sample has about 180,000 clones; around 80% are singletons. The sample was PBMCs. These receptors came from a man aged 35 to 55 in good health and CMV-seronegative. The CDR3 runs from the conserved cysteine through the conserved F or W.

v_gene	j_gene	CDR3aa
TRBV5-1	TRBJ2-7	CASSQGSEDEQYF
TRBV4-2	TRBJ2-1	CASSQRAGTGAPGSYNEQFF
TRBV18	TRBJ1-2	CASTIGQGYYGYTF
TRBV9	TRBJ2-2	CASRRIATGELFF
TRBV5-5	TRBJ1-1	CASSFQRLNTEAFF
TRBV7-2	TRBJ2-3	CASSLLGHSTDTQYF
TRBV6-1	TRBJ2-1	CASSEVRTGDDEQFF
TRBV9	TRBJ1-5	CASSVGPGKQPQHF
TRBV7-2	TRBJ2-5	CASSLEGGRAETQYF
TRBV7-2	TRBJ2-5	CASSLLDRGRQHRETQYF
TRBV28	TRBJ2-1	CASGRGGQLQFEQFF
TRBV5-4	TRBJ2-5	CASSTGGSQETQYF
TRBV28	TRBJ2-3	CASSLRRERTDTQYF
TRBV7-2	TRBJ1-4	CASSLAQGIANEKLFF
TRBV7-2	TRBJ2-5	CASSPHRGRETQYF
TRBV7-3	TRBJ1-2	CASSLMSGGRSYGYTF
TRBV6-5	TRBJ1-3	CASTRGTGNTIYF
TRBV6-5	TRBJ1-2	CASSYLGQGYTF
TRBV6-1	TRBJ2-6	CASSGPQGAFSGGANVLTF
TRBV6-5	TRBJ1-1	CASTKREAQGKAFF
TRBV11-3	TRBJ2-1	CASSLVGQGYNEQFF
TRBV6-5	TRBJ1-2	CASSARAQSRYTF
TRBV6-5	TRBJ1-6	CASSDRGGSPLHF
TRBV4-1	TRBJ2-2	CASTRLAGGQDGELFF
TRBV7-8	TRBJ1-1	CASSLGSRGARTEAFF
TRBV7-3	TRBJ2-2	CASSQALRNTGELFF
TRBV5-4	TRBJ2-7	CASSFGTGGLEQYF
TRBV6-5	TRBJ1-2	CASSIAANLEGYTF
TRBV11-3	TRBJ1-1	CASSSPVLNTEAFF
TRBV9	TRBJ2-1	CASSVGVGGGNEQFF
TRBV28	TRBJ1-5	CASSLLRPGSNQPQHF
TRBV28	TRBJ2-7	CASRTSGSYEQYF
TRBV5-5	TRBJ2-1	CASSLSVAGGEQFF
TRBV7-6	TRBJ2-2	CASSFLGGIPGELFF
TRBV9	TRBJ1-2	CASSGSNTGYPYGYTF
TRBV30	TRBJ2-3	CAWTLSGLSTDTQYF
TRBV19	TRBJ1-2	CAGSIDLTVYGYTF
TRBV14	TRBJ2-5	CASSQAGGPTWGETQYF
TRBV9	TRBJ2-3	CASSVGGTPPDTQYF
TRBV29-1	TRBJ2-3	CSVFSGGRDTQYF
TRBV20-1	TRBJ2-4	CSALAKNIQYF
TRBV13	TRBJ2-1	CASSPLLAATYNEQFF
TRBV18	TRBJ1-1	CASSPGQNTEAFF
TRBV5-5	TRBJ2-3	CASRDAGADTQYF
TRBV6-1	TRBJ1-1	CASSEKPTGEAFF
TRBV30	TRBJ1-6	CAWSEEILNSPLHF
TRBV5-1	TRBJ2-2	CASSPGTARTGELFF
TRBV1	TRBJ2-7	CTSSPTTSHEQYF
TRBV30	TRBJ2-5	CAWRGLAVQETQYF
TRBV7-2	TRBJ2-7	CASSLAGQGTYEQYF
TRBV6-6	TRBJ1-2	CASSYRAGGGYTF